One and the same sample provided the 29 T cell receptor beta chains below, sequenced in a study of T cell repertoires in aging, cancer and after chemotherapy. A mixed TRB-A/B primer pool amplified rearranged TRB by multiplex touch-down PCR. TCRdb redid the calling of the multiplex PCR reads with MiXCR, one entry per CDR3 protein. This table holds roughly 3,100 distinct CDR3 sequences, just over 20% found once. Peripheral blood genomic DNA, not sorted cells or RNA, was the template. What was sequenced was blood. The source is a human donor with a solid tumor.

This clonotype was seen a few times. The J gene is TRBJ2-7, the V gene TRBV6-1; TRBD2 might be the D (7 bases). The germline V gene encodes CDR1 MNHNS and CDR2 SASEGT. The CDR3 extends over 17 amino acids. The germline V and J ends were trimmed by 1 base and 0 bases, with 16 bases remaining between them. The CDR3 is CASSEDRGGRSSYEQYF. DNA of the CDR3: TGTGCCAGCAGTGAAGATAGGGGGGGCCGAAGCTCCTACGAGCAGTACTTC.

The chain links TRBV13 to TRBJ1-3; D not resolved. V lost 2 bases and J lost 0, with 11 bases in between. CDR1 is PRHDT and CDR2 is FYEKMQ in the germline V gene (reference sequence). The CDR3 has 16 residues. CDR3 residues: CASSLWADDSGNTIYF. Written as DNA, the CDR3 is TGTGCCAGCAGCTTATGGGCGGATGACTCTGGAAACACCATATATTTT.

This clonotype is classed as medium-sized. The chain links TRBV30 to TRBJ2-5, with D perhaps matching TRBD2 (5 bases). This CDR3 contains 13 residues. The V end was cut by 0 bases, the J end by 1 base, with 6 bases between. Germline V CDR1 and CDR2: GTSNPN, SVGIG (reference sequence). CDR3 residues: CAWSVGGQETQYF. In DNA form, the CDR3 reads TGTGCCTGGAGTGTAGGAGGCCAAGAGACCCAGTACTTC.

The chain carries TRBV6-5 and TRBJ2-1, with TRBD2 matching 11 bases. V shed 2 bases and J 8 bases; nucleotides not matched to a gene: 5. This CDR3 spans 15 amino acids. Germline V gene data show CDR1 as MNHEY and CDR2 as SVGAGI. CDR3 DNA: TGTGCCAGCAGTTACAATAGCGGGAGGGCCCATGAGCAGTTCTTC. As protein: CASSYNSGRAHEQFF.

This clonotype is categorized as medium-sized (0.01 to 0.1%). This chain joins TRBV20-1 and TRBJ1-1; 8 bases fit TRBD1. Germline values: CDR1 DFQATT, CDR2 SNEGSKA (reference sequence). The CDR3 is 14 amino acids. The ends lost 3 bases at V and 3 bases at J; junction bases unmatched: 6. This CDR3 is CSARAPDRDTEAFF. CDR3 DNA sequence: TGCAGTGCTAGGGCCCCGGACAGGGACACTGAAGCTTTCTTT.

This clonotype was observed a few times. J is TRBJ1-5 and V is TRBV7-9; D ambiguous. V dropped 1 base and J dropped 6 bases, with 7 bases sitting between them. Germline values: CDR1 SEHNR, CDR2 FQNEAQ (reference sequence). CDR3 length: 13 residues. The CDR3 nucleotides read TGTGCCAGCAGCTTAGAACAAGGTCAGCCCCAGCATTTT. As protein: CASSLEQGQPQHF.

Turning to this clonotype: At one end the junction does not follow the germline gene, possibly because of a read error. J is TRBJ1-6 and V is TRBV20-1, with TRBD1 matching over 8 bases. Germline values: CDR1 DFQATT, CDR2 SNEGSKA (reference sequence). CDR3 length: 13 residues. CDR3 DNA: TGCAGCGGCGGACAGGGAGATTCTTCACCCCACCACTTT. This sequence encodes CSGGQGDSSPHHF.

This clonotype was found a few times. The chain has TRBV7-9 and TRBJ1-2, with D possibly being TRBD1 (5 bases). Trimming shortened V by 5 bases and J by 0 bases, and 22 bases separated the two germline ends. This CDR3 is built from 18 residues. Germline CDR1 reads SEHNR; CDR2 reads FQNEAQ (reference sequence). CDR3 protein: CASSPTPRRQTTNYGYTF. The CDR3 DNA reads TGTGCCAGCAGCCCAACCCCCCGTAGACAGACCACTAACTATGGCTACACCTTC.

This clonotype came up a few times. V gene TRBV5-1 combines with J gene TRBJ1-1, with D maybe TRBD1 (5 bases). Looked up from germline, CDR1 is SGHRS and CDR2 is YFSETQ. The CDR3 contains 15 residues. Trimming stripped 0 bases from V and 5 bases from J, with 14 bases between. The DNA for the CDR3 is TGCGCCAGCAGCTTGGCCGTGGGGCGGGAGACTGAAGCTTTCTTT. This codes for CASSLAVGRETEAFF.

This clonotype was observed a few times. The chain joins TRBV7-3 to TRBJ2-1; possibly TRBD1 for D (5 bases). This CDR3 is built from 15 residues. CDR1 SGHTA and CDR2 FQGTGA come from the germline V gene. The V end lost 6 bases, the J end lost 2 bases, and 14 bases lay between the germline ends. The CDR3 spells CASRLDTAPYNEQFF. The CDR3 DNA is TGTGCCAGCAGGCTGGACACGGCCCCCTACAATGAGCAGTTCTTC. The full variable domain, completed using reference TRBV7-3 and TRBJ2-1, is GAGVSQTPSNKVTEKGKYVELRCDPISGHTALYWYRQSLGQGPEFLIYFQGTGAADDSGLPNDRFFAVRPEGSVSTLKIQRTERGDSAVYLCASRLDTAPYNEQFFGPGTRLTVL.

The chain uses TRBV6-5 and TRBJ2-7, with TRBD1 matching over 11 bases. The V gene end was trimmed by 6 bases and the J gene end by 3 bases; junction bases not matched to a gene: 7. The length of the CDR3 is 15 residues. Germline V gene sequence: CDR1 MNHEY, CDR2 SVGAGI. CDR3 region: CASSLPGTGGYEQYF. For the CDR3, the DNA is TGTGCCAGCAGCTTGCCCGGGACAGGGGGCTACGAGCAGTACTTC.

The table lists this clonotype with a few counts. CDR3 coding DNA: TGTGCCAGCAGCTTAGGCAGGGATAACACTGAAGCTTTCTTT. Amino acids: CASSLGRDNTEAFF. The rearrangement links TRBV7-6 to TRBJ1-1, with a weak D call TRBD1 (5 bases). This CDR3 region has 14 residues. V was cut by 1 base and J by 2 bases, with 8 bases left in between. The germline CDR1 and CDR2 sequences are SGHVS and FNYEAQ. The full variable domain, its missing parts supplied by reference TRBV7-6 and TRBJ1-1, is GAGVSQSPRYKVTKRGQDVALRCDPISGHVSLYWYRQALGQGPEFLTYFNYEAQQDKSGLPNDRFSAERPEGSISTLTIQRTEQRDSAMYRCASSLGRDNTEAFFGQGTRLTVV.

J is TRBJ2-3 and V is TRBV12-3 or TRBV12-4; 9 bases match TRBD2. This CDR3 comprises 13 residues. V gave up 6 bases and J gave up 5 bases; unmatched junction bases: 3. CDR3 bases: TGTGCCAGCAGCCGGACTAGCGTAGATACGCAGTATTTT. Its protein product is CASSRTSVDTQYF.

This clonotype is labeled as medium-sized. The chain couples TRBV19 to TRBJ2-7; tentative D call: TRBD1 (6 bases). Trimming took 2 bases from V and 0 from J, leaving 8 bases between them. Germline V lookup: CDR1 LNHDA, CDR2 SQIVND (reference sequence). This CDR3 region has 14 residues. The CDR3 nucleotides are TGTGCCAGTAGTATAACAGGGAGCTCCTACGAGCAGTACTTC. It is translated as CASSITGSSYEQYF.

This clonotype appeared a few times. The chain's CDR3 is CASSSFPPPTSTDTQYF. The CDR3 bases are TGTGCCAGCAGTTCCTTCCCCCCCCCTACTAGCACAGATACGCAGTATTTT. This chain links TRBV28 with TRBJ2-3; D is ambiguous. The CDR3 runs to 17 residues. V dropped 4 bases and J dropped 0 bases, with 17 bases sitting between them. Germline V gene data show CDR1 as MDHEN and CDR2 as SYDVKM. The full variable domain, with the rest looked up from reference TRBV28 and TRBJ2-3, is DVKVTQSSRYLVKRTGEKVFLECVQDMDHENMFWYRQDPGLGLRLIYFSYDVKMKEKGDIPEGYSVSREKKERFSLILESASTNQTSMYLCASSSFPPPTSTDTQYFGPGTRLTVL.

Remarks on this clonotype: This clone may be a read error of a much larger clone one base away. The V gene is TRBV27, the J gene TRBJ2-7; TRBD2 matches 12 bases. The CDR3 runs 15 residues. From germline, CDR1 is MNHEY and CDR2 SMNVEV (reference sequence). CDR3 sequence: CVSSLSASGRGEQYF. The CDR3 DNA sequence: TGTGTCAGCAGTTTATCCGCTAGCGGGAGGGGGGAGCAGTACTTC.

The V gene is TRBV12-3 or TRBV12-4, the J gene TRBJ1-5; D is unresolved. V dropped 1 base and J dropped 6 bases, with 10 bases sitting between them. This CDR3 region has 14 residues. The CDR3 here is CASSLGGRGQPQHF. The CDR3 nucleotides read TGTGCCAGCAGTTTAGGAGGTAGAGGTCAGCCCCAGCATTTT.

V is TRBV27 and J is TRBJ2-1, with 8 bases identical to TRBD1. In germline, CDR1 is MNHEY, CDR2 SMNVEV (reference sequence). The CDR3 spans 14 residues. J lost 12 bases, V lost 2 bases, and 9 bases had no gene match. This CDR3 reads CASSLRGQGPRQFF. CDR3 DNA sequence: TGTGCCAGCAGTTTACGAGGACAGGGCCCCCGGCAGTTCTTC.

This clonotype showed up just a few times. This CDR3 is CASSVAGSSYEQYF. The CDR3 coding sequence is TGTGCCAGCAGTGTGGCAGGGAGTTCCTACGAGCAGTACTTC. The chain is built from TRBV5-6 and TRBJ2-7; tentatively, D is TRBD1 or TRBD2 (5 bases each). Trimming shortened V by 5 bases and J by 1 base, and 13 bases separated the two germline ends. The CDR3 loop spans 14 amino acids. Germline V gene sequence: CDR1 SGHDT, CDR2 YYEEEE.

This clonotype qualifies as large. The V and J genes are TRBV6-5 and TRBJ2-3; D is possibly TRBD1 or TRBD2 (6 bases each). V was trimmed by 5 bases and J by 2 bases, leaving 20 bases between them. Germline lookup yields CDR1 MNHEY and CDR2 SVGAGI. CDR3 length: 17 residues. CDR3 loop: CASSRGVGGRNTDTQYF. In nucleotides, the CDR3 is TGTGCCAGCAGTCGAGGGGTAGGGGGGCGGAACACAGATACGCAGTATTTT.

The CDR3 bases are TGCGCCAGCAGCTTGGGTGGGGCGACGGCAACTAATGAAAAACTGTTTTTT. Its translation is CASSLGGATATNEKLFF. The J gene is TRBJ1-4, the V gene TRBV5-1, with D possibly matching TRBD1 (5 bases). Between the trimmed V and J ends, which lost 0 bases and 0 bases, there was a span of 12 bases. Germline V gene data show CDR1 as SGHRS and CDR2 as YFSETQ. The CDR3 contains 17 residues. Supplemented by reference TRBV5-1 and TRBJ1-4, the full variable domain reads KAGVTQTPRYLIKTRGQQVTLSCSPISGHRSVSWYQQTPGQGLQFLFEYFSETQRNKGNFPGRFSGRQFSNSRSEMNVSTLELGDSALYLCASSLGGATATNEKLFFGSGTQLSVL.

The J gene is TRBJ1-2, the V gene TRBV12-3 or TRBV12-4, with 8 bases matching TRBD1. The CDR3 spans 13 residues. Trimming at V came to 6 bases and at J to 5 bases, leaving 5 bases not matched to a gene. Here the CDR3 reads CASSTGTGYGYTF. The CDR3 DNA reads TGTGCCAGCAGCACCGGGACAGGATATGGCTACACCTTC.

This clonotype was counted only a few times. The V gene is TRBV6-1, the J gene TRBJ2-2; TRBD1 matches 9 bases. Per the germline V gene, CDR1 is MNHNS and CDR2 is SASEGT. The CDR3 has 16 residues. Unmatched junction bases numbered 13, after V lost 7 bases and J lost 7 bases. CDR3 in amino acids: CASKSSPGQGSGELFF. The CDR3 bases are TGTGCCAGCAAGTCATCCCCGGGACAGGGTAGCGGGGAGCTGTTTTTT.

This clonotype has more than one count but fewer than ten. The CDR3 protein is CSLRTSGYEQYF. As DNA, the CDR3 is TGCAGTCTCCGCACTAGCGGCTACGAGCAGTACTTC. The V call is TRBV20-1, the J call TRBJ2-7; 8 positions agree with TRBD2. The V segment lost 8 bases and the J segment 3 bases; nucleotides outside the gene matches: 6. The germline gives CDR1 DFQATT, CDR2 SNEGSKA (reference sequence). There are 12 residues in the CDR3.

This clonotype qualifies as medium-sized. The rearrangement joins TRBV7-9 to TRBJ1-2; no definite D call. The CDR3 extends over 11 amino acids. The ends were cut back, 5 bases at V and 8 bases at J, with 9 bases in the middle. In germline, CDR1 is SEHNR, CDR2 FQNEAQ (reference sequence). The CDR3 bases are TGTGCCAGCAGCCCCAGAGTAGGCTACACCTTC. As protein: CASSPRVGYTF.

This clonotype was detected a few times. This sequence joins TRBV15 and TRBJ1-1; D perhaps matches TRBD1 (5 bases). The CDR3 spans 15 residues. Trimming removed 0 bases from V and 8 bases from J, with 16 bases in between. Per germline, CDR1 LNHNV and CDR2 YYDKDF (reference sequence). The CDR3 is CATSREAGPGSEAFF. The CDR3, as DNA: TGTGCCACCAGCAGAGAGGCGGGACCCGGGTCGGAAGCTTTCTTT. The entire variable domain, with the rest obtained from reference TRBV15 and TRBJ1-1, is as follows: DAMVIQNPRYQVTQFGKPVTLSCSQTLNHNVMYWYQQKSSQAPKLLFHYYDKDFNNEADTPDNFQSRRPNTSFCFLDIRSPGLGDTAMYLCATSREAGPGSEAFFGQGTRLTVV.

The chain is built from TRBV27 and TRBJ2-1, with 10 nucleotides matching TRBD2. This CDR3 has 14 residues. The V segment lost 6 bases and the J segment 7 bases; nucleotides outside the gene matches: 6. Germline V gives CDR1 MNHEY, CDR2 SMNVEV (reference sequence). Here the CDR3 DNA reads TGTGCCAGCAGGAGCGGGAGGGCCGTTAATGAGCAGTTCTTC. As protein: CASRSGRAVNEQFF.

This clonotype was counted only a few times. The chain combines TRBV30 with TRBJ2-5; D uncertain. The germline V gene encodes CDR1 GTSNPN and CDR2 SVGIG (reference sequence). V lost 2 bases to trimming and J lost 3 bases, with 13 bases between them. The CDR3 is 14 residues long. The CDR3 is CAWSRYSVEETQYF. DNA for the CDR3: TGTGCCTGGAGTCGGTACAGCGTTGAAGAGACCCAGTACTTC.

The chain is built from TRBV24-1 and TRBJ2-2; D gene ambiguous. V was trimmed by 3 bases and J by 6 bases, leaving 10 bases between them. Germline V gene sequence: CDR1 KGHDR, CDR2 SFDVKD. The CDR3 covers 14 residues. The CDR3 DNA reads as TGTGCCACCAGTGATCTATTGCTCCCCGGGGAGCTGTTTTTT. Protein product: CATSDLLLPGELFF.